This is a list of T cell receptor beta chains from one sample in a study of blood T cell repertoires in COVID-19. TCRdb's table, derived via immunoSEQ multiplex PCR, lists solely in-frame clones and lacks some. Among roughly 97,000 clones, about nine tenths were seen once, and the ten largest hold about 1.7%. Sequenced material: peripheral blood. Receptors originate from a man in his sixties with acute or convalescent COVID-19. Both conserved end residues are part of each CDR3. Each record gives: D gene, CDR3 length, V gene, J gene, clone size, CDR3 protein, CDR3 DNA. The D gene is left open where the match is weak. Clone sizes are given selectively: once, few, many, or a class where the clone is expanded.

.	15	TRBV7-9	TRBJ2-1	.	CASSPDSLYYNEQFF	TGTGCCAGCAGCCCGGACAGCCTTTACTACAATGAGCAGTTCTTC
.	14	TRBV30	TRBJ1-1	.	CAWGGYRANTEAFF	TGTGCCTGGGGAGGGTACAGGGCTAACACTGAAGCTTTCTTT
TRBD1	14	TRBV5-1	TRBJ1-2	.	CASSLGQGFYGYTF	TGCGCCAGCAGCTTGGGACAGGGGTTCTATGGCTACACCTTC
.	14	TRBV7-2	TRBJ1-1	.	CASSYSGENTEAFF	TGTGCCAGCAGCTATTCAGGGGAAAACACTGAAGCTTTCTTT
.	14	TRBV7-9	TRBJ1-1	.	CASSLIAVNTEAFF	TGTGCCAGCAGCTTAATCGCAGTAAACACTGAAGCTTTCTTT
.	12	TRBV6-5	TRBJ2-1	once	CASREGGLREFF	TGTGCCAGCAGGGAGGGGGGACTAAGAGAGTTCTTC
.	17	TRBV6-1	TRBJ1-6	.	CASSANEQSSYNSPLHF	TGTGCCAGCAGTGCAAACGAACAAAGCTCCTATAATTCACCCCTCCACTTT
.	13	TRBV7-8	TRBJ2-7	.	CASSLGVGESRYF	TGTGCCAGCAGCTTAGGGGTCGGGGAAAGTAGGTACTTC
TRBD1	15	TRBV25-1	TRBJ2-2	.	CASSEPGQLTGELFF	TGTGCCAGCAGTGAACCGGGACAGTTAACCGGGGAGCTGTTTTTT
.	19	TRBV3-1/TRBV3-2	TRBJ1-3	.	CASSQDELGHQSSGNTIYF	TGTGCCAGCAGCCAAGATGAGTTGGGACACCAGAGCTCTGGAAACACCATATATTTT
.	16	TRBV5-6	TRBJ2-2	.	CASSPPSQRNTGELFF	TGTGCCAGCAGCCCCCCAAGTCAGCGCAACACCGGGGAGCTGTTTTTT
TRBD1	15	TRBV7-9	TRBJ2-3	.	CASNPRGPYTDTQYF	TGTGCCAGCAACCCGAGGGGGCCTTACACAGATACGCAGTATTTT
.	12	TRBV10-2	TRBJ1-2	.	CASSTQGWGYTF	TGCGCCAGCAGTACCCAGGGGTGGGGCTACACCTTC
TRBD1	15	TRBV19	TRBJ1-1	.	CASSIVGTGDTEAFF	TGTGCCAGTAGTATAGTAGGGACAGGGGACACTGAAGCTTTCTTT
TRBD1	14	TRBV7-2	TRBJ2-7	.	CASSRNQGAYEQYF	TGTGCCAGCAGCCGTAATCAGGGGGCCTACGAGCAGTACTTC
.	13	TRBV6-5	TRBJ1-6	.	CASRHRGDSPLHF	TGTGCCAGCAGACACCGAGGAGATTCACCCCTCCACTTT
.	14	TRBV19	TRBJ1-1	.	CASLSRTANTEAFF	TGTGCCAGCCTCAGCCGGACTGCGAACACTGAAGCTTTCTTT
.	14	TRBV3-1/TRBV3-2	TRBJ1-6	once	CASSQEGGVRTLHF	TGTGCCAGCAGCCAAGAAGGCGGGGTAAGAACCCTCCACTTT
.	15	TRBV10-3	TRBJ2-5	.	CAISESTGSQETQYF	TGTGCCATCAGTGAGTCGACGGGATCGCAAGAGACCCAGTACTTC
.	14	TRBV12-5	TRBJ1-1	.	CASGRRVENTEAFF	TGTGCTAGTGGCCGCCGGGTCGAGAACACTGAAGCTTTCTTT
TRBD1	12	TRBV29-1	TRBJ1-2	.	CSVVTGSYGYTF	TGCAGCGTTGTGACAGGGAGCTATGGCTACACCTTC
TRBD1	14	TRBV5-1	TRBJ2-1	.	CASSFGTGYNEQFF	TGCGCCAGCAGCTTCGGGACAGGGTACAATGAGCAGTTCTTC
.	15	TRBV18	TRBJ1-1	.	CASSQERGRGSEAFF	TGTGCCAGCTCTCAAGAGCGGGGGCGGGGATCTGAAGCTTTCTTT
.	15	TRBV19	TRBJ1-1	.	CASSYGGLLNTEAFF	TGTGCCAGTAGTTACGGGGGGCTTTTGAACACTGAAGCTTTCTTT
.	14	TRBV7-8	TRBJ1-4	once	CASTRGGSNEKLFF	TGTGCCAGCACCCGGGGAGGGAGTAATGAAAAACTGTTTTTT
.	14	TRBV27	TRBJ1-2	.	CASSFGRDLGGYTF	TGTGCCAGCAGTTTTGGTCGGGATTTGGGTGGCTACACCTTC
TRBD1	14	TRBV10-3	TRBJ2-1	.	CAIAADRAYNEQFF	TGTGCCATTGCGGCGGACAGGGCCTACAATGAGCAGTTCTTC
TRBD1	17	TRBV7-8	TRBJ2-2	.	CASSRGTGGTNTGELFF	TGTGCCAGCAGCCGAGGGACAGGGGGCACGAACACCGGGGAGCTGTTTTTT
.	13	TRBV11-2	TRBJ1-5	.	CASSLGLNQPQHF	TGTGCCAGCAGCTTGGGACTCAATCAGCCCCAGCATTTT
TRBD1	14	TRBV7-9	TRBJ1-5	.	CASSSRQGDQPQHF	TGTGCCAGCAGCTCTAGACAGGGGGATCAGCCCCAGCATTTT
TRBD1	17	TRBV3-1/TRBV3-2	TRBJ2-2	.	CASSVIPGTGYTGELFF	TGTGCCAGCAGCGTCATTCCGGGGACAGGATACACCGGGGAGCTGTTTTTT
.	15	TRBV5-6	TRBJ1-2	.	CASSLGRGAGYGYTF	TGTGCCAGCAGCTTGGGAAGGGGCGCCGGCTATGGCTACACCTTC
.	16	TRBV7-9	TRBJ2-3	once	CASSSLVGTYTDTQYF	TGTGCCAGCAGCTCCCTCGTGGGCACTTACACAGATACGCAGTATTTT
TRBD1	13	TRBV30	TRBJ1-2	.	CAWNRGFNYGYTF	TGTGCCTGGAACAGGGGTTTTAACTATGGCTACACCTTC
TRBD2	15	TRBV11-2	TRBJ2-7	.	CASSTGTSGGITQYF	TGTGCCAGCAGCACAGGAACTAGCGGGGGGATTACGCAGTACTTC
TRBD2	16	TRBV5-1	TRBJ2-5	.	CASSLGSGGRQETQYF	TGCGCCAGCAGCTTGGGGAGCGGGGGGAGACAAGAGACCCAGTACTTC
TRBD1	15	TRBV13	TRBJ1-2	.	CASSPWQGANYGYTF	TGTGCCAGCAGTCCCTGGCAGGGGGCGAACTATGGCTACACCTTC
.	13	TRBV25-1	TRBJ1-1	.	CASSDQGYTEAFF	TGTGCCAGCAGTGATCAGGGGTACACTGAAGCTTTCTTT
TRBD1	13	TRBV27	TRBJ1-2	.	CASYRGQGYGYTF	TGTGCCAGCTACAGGGGGCAAGGGTATGGCTACACCTTC
.	15	TRBV7-9	TRBJ1-2	.	CASSLPGAAAIGYTF	TGTGCCAGCAGCTTACCTGGGGCGGCTGCGATCGGCTACACCTTC
TRBD2	17	TRBV7-9	TRBJ2-2	.	CASSPPRGAGGTGELFF	TGTGCCAGCAGCCCTCCCCGAGGGGCGGGGGGAACCGGGGAGCTGTTTTTT
.	12	TRBV19	TRBJ1-4	.	CASSVTDEKLFF	TGTGCCAGTAGTGTGACAGATGAAAAACTGTTTTTT
.	14	TRBV29-1	TRBJ1-2	.	CSVDARDTYDGYTF	TGCAGCGTTGACGCCCGGGACACTTACGACGGCTACACCTTC
.	13	TRBV6-4	TRBJ2-1	once	CASSGLWGDEQFF	TGTGCCAGCAGTGGGCTCTGGGGGGATGAGCAGTTCTTC
.	14	TRBV10-3	TRBJ1-1	once	CAIREGGWDTEAFF	TGTGCCATCCGGGAGGGGGGCTGGGACACTGAAGCTTTCTTT
.	14	TRBV6-5	TRBJ2-5	.	CASRVGHSKETQYF	TGTGCCAGCAGGGTGGGACATTCAAAAGAGACCCAGTACTTC
TRBD1	16	TRBV7-2	TRBJ1-2	once	CASSADGQAGSYGYTF	TGTGCCAGCAGCGCGGATGGACAGGCAGGAAGCTATGGCTACACCTTC
.	16	TRBV9	TRBJ1-2	once	CASSPTAGEANYGYTF	TGTGCCAGCAGCCCGACGGCCGGGGAAGCTAACTATGGCTACACCTTC